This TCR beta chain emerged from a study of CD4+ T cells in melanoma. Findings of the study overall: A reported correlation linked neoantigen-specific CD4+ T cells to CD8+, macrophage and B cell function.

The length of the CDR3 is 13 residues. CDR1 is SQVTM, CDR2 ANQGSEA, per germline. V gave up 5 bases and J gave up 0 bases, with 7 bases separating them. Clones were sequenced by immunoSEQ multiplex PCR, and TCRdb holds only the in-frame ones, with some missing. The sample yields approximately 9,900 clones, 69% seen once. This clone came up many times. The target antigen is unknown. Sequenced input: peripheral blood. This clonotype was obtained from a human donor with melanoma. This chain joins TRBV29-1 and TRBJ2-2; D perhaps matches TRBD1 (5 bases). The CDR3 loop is CSVKGTNTGELFF. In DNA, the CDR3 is TGCAGCGTTAAGGGGACGAACACCGGGGAGCTGTTTTTT.